The 28 T cell receptor beta chains below all came from one sample that was sequenced in a study of beta chain features in type 1 diabetes listed by TCRdb under 2018. The library was made by the immunoSEQ multiplex PCR assay. The High Capacity cDNA Reverse Transcription Kit was used to reverse transcribe all of the isolated RNA, meaning that expressed TCRB transcripts were what got sequenced. TCRdb mirrors the immuneACCESS table, restricted to in-frame sequences. Some clones are absent from its copies; in checked studies, under half trace to an unresolved V gene, and the reason for the others is unknown. The sample includes some 410,000 clones, with approximately 10% observed a single time. The ten biggest clones cover approximately 0.045% of the sample. Sequenced material: naive CD4+ T cells from blood. The intended sense of this specimen's cell subset or site label: true naive CD4+ T cells. Receptor source: a woman aged 18-35 years in good health.

The V gene is TRBV7-9, the J gene TRBJ1-1; TRBD1 aligns across 10 bases. The trim removed 6 bases at V and 2 bases at J, leaving 3 bases unmatched. The CDR3 extends over 14 amino acids. The V gene's germline CDR1 is SEHNR and CDR2 FQNEAQ (reference sequence). CDR3 DNA: TGTGCCAGCAGTCGGGACAGGGGAAACACTGAAGCTTTCTTT. As protein: CASSRDRGNTEAFF.

The chain is built from TRBV29-1 and TRBJ1-5, with D perhaps TRBD1 (6 bases). Trimming took 4 bases from V and 7 from J, leaving 14 bases between them. The CDR3 consists of 13 residues. Germline values: CDR1 SQVTM, CDR2 ANQGSEA. Written as DNA, the CDR3 is TGCAGCGTTGGCGACAGGTCGGGCCAGCCCCAGCATTTT. Its translation: CSVGDRSGQPQHF.

This chain joins TRBV9 and TRBJ2-3; D is perhaps TRBD2 (6 bases). Germline values: CDR1 SGDLS, CDR2 YYNGEE. V was pared by 0 bases and J by 4 bases, with 15 bases between. CDR3 length equals 16 residues. The CDR3 region has the DNA TGTGCCAGCAGCGTAGCGGGGGTGTCTGGCGCAGATACGCAGTATTTT. Encoded protein: CASSVAGVSGADTQYF.

This sequence joins TRBV19 and TRBJ2-7, with TRBD1 matching over 10 bases. There are 15 residues in the CDR3. V was pared by 1 base and J by 2 bases, with 2 bases of the junction left unmatched. CDR1 and CDR2 (germline): LNHDA, SQIVND (reference sequence). CDR3 in amino acids: CASSIVGQGAYEQYF. CDR3 sequence (DNA): TGTGCCAGTAGTATAGTAGGACAGGGGGCCTACGAGCAGTACTTC.

This clone was seen a handful of times. The rearrangement uses TRBV7-2 and TRBJ1-4; D possibly corresponds to TRBD1 (5 bases). Deletions cut 5 bases from V and 3 bases from J, with 13 bases between. There are 15 residues in the CDR3. Germline CDR1 is SGHTA and CDR2 is FQGNSA. CDR3 sequence (DNA): TGTGCCAGCAGCCGCTCGGGGCTTGCTAATGAAAAACTGTTTTTT. Translated, it gives CASSRSGLANEKLFF.

The chain has TRBV4-3 and TRBJ2-5; D is undetermined. CDR1 and CDR2 from the germline V gene are LGHNA and YSLEER. Trimming removed 3 bases at V and 5 bases at J, with 10 bases between. The CDR3 has 13 amino acids. The CDR3 reads CASSHDPWETQYF. Written as DNA, the CDR3 is TGCGCCAGCAGCCACGACCCTTGGGAGACCCAGTACTTC.

This clone was recorded a few times. The chain is built from TRBV29-1 and TRBJ1-2; D call uncertain. V was cut by 6 bases and J by 5 bases, with 10 bases left in between. Per germline, CDR1 SQVTM and CDR2 ANQGSEA. The CDR3 length is 11 residues. In DNA, the CDR3 is TGCAGCGTCTGTGAAGGTTATGGCTACACCTTC. Amino acids: CSVCEGYGYTF.

The CDR3 is CASSRGLASGELFF. The DNA for the CDR3 is TGTGCCAGCAGCAGGGGACTAGCATCCGGGGAGCTGTTTTTT. This chain connects TRBV6-5 to TRBJ2-2, with 9 bases fitting TRBD2. Germline V gene lookup returns CDR1 MNHEY and CDR2 SVGAGI. This CDR3 comprises 14 residues. J gave up 6 bases and V 6 bases, and 5 bases lay outside the gene matches.

There are a few counts of this clone. The gene calls are TRBV30 and TRBJ2-2, with a weak D call TRBD1 (7 bases). The CDR3 extends over 15 amino acids. V was shortened by 3 bases and J by 5 bases, with 16 bases between the two germline ends. The germline V gene has CDR1 GTSNPN and CDR2 SVGIG (reference sequence). For the CDR3, the DNA is TGTGCCTGGAGCCGAGACCAGGGGGGAACCGGGGAGCTGTTTTTT. It yields the protein CAWSRDQGGTGELFF.

The chain joins TRBV29-1 to TRBJ1-2; D uncertain. V lost 5 bases, J lost 2 bases, and 18 bases lay in between. This CDR3 comprises 15 residues. CDR1 and CDR2 (germline): SQVTM, ANQGSEA. The CDR3 protein is CSVIEQSNKNYGYTF. CDR3 DNA: TGCAGCGTTATCGAACAGTCTAACAAGAACTATGGCTACACCTTC. Based on the CDR3 plus reference TRBV29-1 and TRBJ1-2, the full variable domain is SAVISQKPSRDICQRGTSLTIQCQVDSQVTMMFWYRQQPGQSLTLIATANQGSEATYESGFVIDKFPISRPNLTFSTLTVSNMSPEDSSIYLCSVIEQSNKNYGYTFGSGTRLTVV.

The chain has TRBV18 and TRBJ2-1; the match to TRBD2 covers 10 bases. The CDR3 runs to 16 residues. Germline V gene lookup returns CDR1 KGHSH and CDR2 LQKENI. The ends lost 3 bases at V and 0 bases at J; junction bases unmatched: 2. CDR3 nucleotide sequence: TGTGCCAGCTCACCGTCTAGCGGGAGCTCCTACAATGAGCAGTTCTTC. It is translated as CASSPSSGSSYNEQFF.

This clone was detected a few times. The chain is built from TRBV7-3 and TRBJ2-1; the D gene is possibly TRBD2 (6 bases). This CDR3 comprises 15 residues. The germline V gene has CDR1 SGHTA and CDR2 FQGTGA. The ends were cut back, 5 bases at V and 2 bases at J, with 13 bases in the middle. This CDR3 is CASSRAGSTYNEQFF. The CDR3 bases are TGTGCCAGCAGCCGGGCGGGGAGCACCTACAATGAGCAGTTCTTC.

The chain recombines TRBV28 with TRBJ2-5, with D uncertain. Looked up from germline, CDR1 is MDHEN and CDR2 is SYDVKM. CDR3 length equals 13 residues. The ends were cut back, 4 bases at V and 7 bases at J, with 13 bases in the middle. The CDR3 sequence: CASSWKVPATQYF. CDR3 nucleotides: TGTGCCAGCAGTTGGAAAGTTCCCGCGACCCAGTACTTC. Filled out from reference TRBV28 and TRBJ2-5, the complete variable domain reads DVKVTQSSRYLVKRTGEKVFLECVQDMDHENMFWYRQDPGLGLRLIYFSYDVKMKEKGDIPEGYSVSREKKERFSLILESASTNQTSMYLCASSWKVPATQYFGPGTRLLVL.

This clone appeared a few times. J is TRBJ2-3 and V is TRBV11-1, with no clear D. Germline lookup yields CDR1 SGHAT and CDR2 FQDESV (reference sequence). CDR3 length equals 14 residues. V was shortened by 3 bases and J by 2 bases, with 9 bases between the two germline ends. The CDR3 sequence is CASSLQQNTDTQYF. In DNA, the CDR3 is TGTGCCAGCAGCTTGCAACAGAACACAGATACGCAGTATTTT.

This clone has more than one count but fewer than ten. This sample also contains other DNA sequences that code for the same CDR3. V and J are TRBV23-1 and TRBJ1-5; tentatively, D is TRBD1 (5 bases). TRBV23-1 is an ORF, and what it does is uncertain. The CDR3 consists of 14 residues. V was pared by 0 bases and J by 4 bases, with 7 bases between. For the CDR3, the DNA is TGCGCCAGCAGTCAATCGGGGGGGAATCAGCCCCAGCATTTT. Amino acid sequence: CASSQSGGNQPQHF.

The chain carries TRBV7-2 and TRBJ2-7; D ambiguous. CDR3 length equals 13 residues. The germline V and J ends were trimmed by 4 bases and 4 bases, with 11 bases remaining between them. Germline assignment: CDR1 SGHTA and CDR2 FQGNSA. The CDR3 spells CASSSFSSYEQYF. DNA of the CDR3: TGTGCCAGCAGCTCGTTTAGCAGTTACGAGCAGTACTTC.

This chain joins TRBV4-3 and TRBJ2-3, with 10 bases aligning to TRBD1. The CDR3 has 17 residues. Trimming took 4 bases from V and 3 from J; bases not matched to a gene: 10. Germline V gene data show CDR1 as LGHNA and CDR2 as YSLEER. CDR3 in amino acids: CASSRKDRQGATDTQYF. CDR3 nucleotides: TGCGCCAGCAGCCGGAAGGACCGACAGGGGGCGACAGATACGCAGTATTTT.

Only a few counts were recorded for this clone. This chain links TRBV9 with TRBJ1-2; D gene ambiguous. The CDR3 loop spans 14 amino acids. The germline V gene encodes CDR1 SGDLS and CDR2 YYNGEE. V dropped 3 bases and J dropped 8 bases, with 17 bases sitting between them. Here the CDR3 DNA reads TGTGCCAGCAGCGGGGCAACGCCCGGCCAAGGCTACACCTTC. Translation gives CASSGATPGQGYTF.

The V and J genes are TRBV4-1 and TRBJ1-3; possible D gene TRBD1, 5 bases. V was trimmed by 1 base and J by 9 bases, leaving 7 bases between them. The CDR3 totals 12 residues. Germline V lookup: CDR1 MGHRA, CDR2 YSYEKL. The CDR3 spells CASSQVGGTIYF. DNA of the CDR3: TGCGCCAGCAGCCAAGTCGGGGGCACCATATATTTT.

This chain connects TRBV2 to TRBJ2-7; D ambiguous. Germline V gene data show CDR1 as SNHLY and CDR2 as FYNNEI. This CDR3 comprises 12 residues. With 7 bases removed from V and 3 bases from J, the gap between germline ends came to 10 bases. The CDR3 sequence: CASTRQGYEQYF. DNA of the CDR3: TGTGCCAGCACACGTCAAGGCTACGAGCAGTACTTC.

This clone has only a few counts. The rearrangement uses TRBV5-1 and TRBJ2-1; perhaps TRBD2 as D (6 bases). V was shortened by 2 bases and J by 4 bases, with 10 bases between the two germline ends. Germline V lookup: CDR1 SGHRS, CDR2 YFSETQ. The CDR3 extends over 14 amino acids. The CDR3 coding sequence is TGCGCCAGCAGCTTTCCCGGGGGATACAATGAGCAGTTCTTC. This translates into CASSFPGGYNEQFF. Based on the CDR3 plus reference TRBV5-1 and TRBJ2-1, the full variable domain is KAGVTQTPRYLIKTRGQQVTLSCSPISGHRSVSWYQQTPGQGLQFLFEYFSETQRNKGNFPGRFSGRQFSNSRSEMNVSTLELGDSALYLCASSFPGGYNEQFFGPGTRLTVL.

In this sample, this clone turned up a few times. The V and J genes are TRBV7-8 and TRBJ2-1, with D tentatively TRBD1 (5 bases). Per germline, CDR1 SGHVS and CDR2 FQNEAQ. The CDR3 covers 16 residues. Trimming pared 4 bases from V and 5 bases from J, leaving 18 bases between. CDR3 sequence (DNA): TGTGCCAGCAGCTGGGGCCGTGGACGGTCAAACAATGAGCAGTTCTTC. Translated: CASSWGRGRSNNEQFF.

The rearrangement joins TRBV7-9 to TRBJ2-2; D uncertain. Germline V gene data show CDR1 as SEHNR and CDR2 as FQNEAQ (reference sequence). Trimming took 2 bases from V and 4 from J, leaving 8 bases between them. This CDR3 region has 14 residues. In DNA, the CDR3 is TGTGCCAGCAGCTTAAGCCCGGCCACCGGGGAGCTGTTTTTT. This codes for CASSLSPATGELFF.

As regards this clone: This same CDR3 is encoded by further DNA sequences in the sample. The gene calls are TRBV7-2 and TRBJ2-3; D uncertain. Germline CDR1 SGHTA, CDR2 FQGNSA. The CDR3 spans 14 residues. V dropped 5 bases and J dropped 0 bases, with 9 bases sitting between them. The CDR3 protein is CASSLRQSTDTQYF. The CDR3 coding sequence is TGTGCCAGCAGCCTACGGCAGAGCACAGATACGCAGTATTTT. Drawing the rest from reference TRBV7-2 and TRBJ2-3, the complete variable domain is GAGVSQSPSNKVTEKGKDVELRCDPISGHTALYWYRQSLGQGLEFLIYFQGNSAPDKSGLPSDRFSAERTGGSVSTLTIQRTQQEDSAVYLCASSLRQSTDTQYFGPGTRLTVL.

On this clone: Additional DNA sequences in this sample encode the identical CDR3. This rearrangement joins TRBV28 to TRBJ1-2; no firm D call. Germline V gene sequence: CDR1 MDHEN, CDR2 SYDVKM. The CDR3 is made up of 11 amino acids. The V end was cut by 2 bases, the J end by 7 bases, with 5 bases between. CDR3 amino acids: CASSLGFGYTF. The CDR3 nucleotides read TGTGCCAGCAGTTTAGGATTTGGCTACACCTTC.

This clone appeared a few times. Other DNA sequences from this sample encode an identical CDR3 as well. The chain uses TRBV9 and TRBJ2-5; D tentatively reads TRBD1 or TRBD2 (5 bases each). Germline lookup yields CDR1 SGDLS and CDR2 YYNGEE. The CDR3 is 14 amino acids. Trimming removed 4 bases from V and 5 bases from J, with 15 bases in between. CDR3 region: CASSSRGRMETQYF. The CDR3 nucleotides are TGTGCCAGCAGCTCGAGGGGCCGGATGGAGACCCAGTACTTC.

This clone was detected only a few times. The V call is TRBV6-5, the J call TRBJ1-2, with D possibly TRBD1 on 5 matching bases. This CDR3 spans 15 amino acids. The V end was cut by 4 bases, the J end by 2 bases, with 14 bases between. Germline lookup yields CDR1 MNHEY and CDR2 SVGAGI. CDR3 sequence (DNA): TGTGCCAGCAGTTTGTCCGGGACGAACAACTATGGCTACACCTTC. It translates to CASSLSGTNNYGYTF.

The chain combines TRBV4-2 with TRBJ1-2; no reliable D call. V shed 1 base and J shed 3 bases, with 12 bases lying between them. The length of the CDR3 is 15 residues. The germline gives CDR1 LGHNA, CDR2 YNFKEQ. CDR3 sequence: CASSQGVPSYYGYTF. CDR3 nucleotide sequence: TGTGCCAGCAGCCAAGGAGTCCCGTCTTACTATGGCTACACCTTC.